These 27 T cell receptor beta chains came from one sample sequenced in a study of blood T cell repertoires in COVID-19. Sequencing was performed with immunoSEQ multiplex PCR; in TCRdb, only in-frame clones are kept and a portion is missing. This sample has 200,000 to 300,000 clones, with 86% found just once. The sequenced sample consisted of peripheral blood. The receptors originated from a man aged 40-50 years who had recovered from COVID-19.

The DNA for the CDR3 is TGTGCCAGCAGCCTACCGCCAATAGCGGCATGCGAGCAGTACTTC. Translating gives CASSLPPIAACEQYF. The chain links TRBV7-4 to TRBJ2-7; perhaps TRBD2 as D (6 bases). Trimming took off 5 bases at V and 6 bases at J, with 20 bases between the two ends. The CDR3 covers 15 residues. Germline V gene sequence: CDR1 SGHVT, CDR2 SQSDAQ.

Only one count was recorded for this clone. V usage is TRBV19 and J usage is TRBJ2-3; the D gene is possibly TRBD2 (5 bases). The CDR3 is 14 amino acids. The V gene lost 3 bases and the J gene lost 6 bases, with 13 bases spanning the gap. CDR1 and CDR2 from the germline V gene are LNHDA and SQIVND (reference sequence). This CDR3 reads CASSIGLSRDTQYF. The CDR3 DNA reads TGTGCCAGTAGTATCGGACTGTCTAGGGATACGCAGTATTTT.

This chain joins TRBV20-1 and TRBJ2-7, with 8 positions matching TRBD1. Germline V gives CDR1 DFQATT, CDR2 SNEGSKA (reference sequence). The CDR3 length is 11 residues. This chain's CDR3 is CSGQGEREQYF. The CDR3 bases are TGCAGCGGACAGGGTGAACGTGAGCAGTACTTC.

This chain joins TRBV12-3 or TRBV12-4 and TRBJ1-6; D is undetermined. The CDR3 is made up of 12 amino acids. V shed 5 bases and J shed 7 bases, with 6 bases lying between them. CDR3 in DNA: TGTGCCAGCAGTCACGGGAATTCACCCCTCCACTTT. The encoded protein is CASSHGNSPLHF.

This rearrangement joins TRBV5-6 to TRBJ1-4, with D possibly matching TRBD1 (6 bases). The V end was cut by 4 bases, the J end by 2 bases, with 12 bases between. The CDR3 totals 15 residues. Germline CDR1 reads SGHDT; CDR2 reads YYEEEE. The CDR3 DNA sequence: TGTGCCAGCAGCGCACAGGGCTCCACTAATGAAAAACTGTTTTTT. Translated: CASSAQGSTNEKLFF.

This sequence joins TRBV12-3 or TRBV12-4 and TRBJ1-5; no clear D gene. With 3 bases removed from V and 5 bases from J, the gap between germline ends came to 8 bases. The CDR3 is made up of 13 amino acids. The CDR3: CASSFRWDQPQHF. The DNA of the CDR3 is TGTGCCAGCAGTTTCAGGTGGGATCAGCCCCAGCATTTT.

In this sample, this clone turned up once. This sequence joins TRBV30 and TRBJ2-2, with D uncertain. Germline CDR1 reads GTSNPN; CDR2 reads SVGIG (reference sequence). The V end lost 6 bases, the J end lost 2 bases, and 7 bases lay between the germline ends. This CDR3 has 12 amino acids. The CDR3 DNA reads TGTGCCTGCCAGGAAAACACCGGGGAGCTGTTTTTT. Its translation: CACQENTGELFF.

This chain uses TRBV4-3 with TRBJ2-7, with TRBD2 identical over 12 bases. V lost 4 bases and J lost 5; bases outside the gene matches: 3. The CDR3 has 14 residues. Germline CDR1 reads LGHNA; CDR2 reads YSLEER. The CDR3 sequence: CASSPTSGSDEQYF. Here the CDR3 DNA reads TGCGCCAGCAGCCCGACTAGCGGGAGTGACGAGCAGTACTTC.

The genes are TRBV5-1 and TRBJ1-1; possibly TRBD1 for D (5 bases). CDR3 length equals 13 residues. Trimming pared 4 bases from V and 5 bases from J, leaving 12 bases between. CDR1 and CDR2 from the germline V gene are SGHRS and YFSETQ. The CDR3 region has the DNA TGCGCCAGCAGCACGGGACGGGGGACTGAAGCTTTCTTT. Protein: CASSTGRGTEAFF.

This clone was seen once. CDR3 coding DNA: TGTGCCAGCAGTCCCGTGAGAACAGCCTACGAGCAGTACTTC. It yields the protein CASSPVRTAYEQYF. The chain recombines TRBV7-9 with TRBJ2-7; D remains unclear. Germline V CDR1 and CDR2: SEHNR, FQNEAQ (reference sequence). V gave up 6 bases and J gave up 2 bases, with 14 bases separating them. CDR3 length equals 14 residues. Filled out from reference TRBV7-9 and TRBJ2-7, the complete variable domain reads DTGVSQNPRHKITKRGQNVTFRCDPISEHNRLYWYRQTLGQGPEFLTYFQNEAQLEKSRLLSDRFSAERPKGSFSTLEIQRTEQGDSAMYLCASSPVRTAYEQYFGPGTRLTVT.

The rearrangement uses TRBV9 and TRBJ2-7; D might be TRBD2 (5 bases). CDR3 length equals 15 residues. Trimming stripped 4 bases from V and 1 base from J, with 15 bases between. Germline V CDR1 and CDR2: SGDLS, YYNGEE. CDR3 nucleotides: TGTGCCAGCAGCCCCTCTGCGGGTTCGTCCTACGAGCAGTACTTC. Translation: CASSPSAGSSYEQYF.

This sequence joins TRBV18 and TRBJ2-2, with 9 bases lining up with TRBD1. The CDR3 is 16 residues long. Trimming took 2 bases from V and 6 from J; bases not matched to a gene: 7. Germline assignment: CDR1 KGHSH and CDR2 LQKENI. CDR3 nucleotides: TGTGCCAGCTCACCAAAGGGACAGGGTAGCGCCGGGGAGCTGTTTTTT. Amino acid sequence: CASSPKGQGSAGELFF.

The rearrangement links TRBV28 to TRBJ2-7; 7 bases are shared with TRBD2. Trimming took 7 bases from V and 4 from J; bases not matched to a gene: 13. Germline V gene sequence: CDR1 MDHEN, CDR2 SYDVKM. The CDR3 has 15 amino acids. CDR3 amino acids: CASTPRGARGYEQYF. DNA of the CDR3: TGTGCCAGCACCCCAAGGGGCGCGCGGGGGTACGAGCAGTACTTC.

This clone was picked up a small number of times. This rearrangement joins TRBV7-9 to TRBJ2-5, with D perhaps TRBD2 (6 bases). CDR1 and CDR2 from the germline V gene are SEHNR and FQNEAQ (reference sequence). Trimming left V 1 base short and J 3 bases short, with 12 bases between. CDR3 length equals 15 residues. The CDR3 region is CASSLDVGGEETQYF. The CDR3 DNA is TGTGCCAGCAGCTTAGATGTGGGCGGGGAAGAGACCCAGTACTTC.

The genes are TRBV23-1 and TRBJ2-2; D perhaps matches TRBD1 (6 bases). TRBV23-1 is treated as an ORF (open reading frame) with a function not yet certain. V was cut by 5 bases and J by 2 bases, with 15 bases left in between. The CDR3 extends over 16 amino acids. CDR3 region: CASSESLGTNTGELFF. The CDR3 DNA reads TGCGCCAGCAGTGAGTCACTCGGGACAAACACCGGGGAGCTGTTTTTT.

CDR3 region: CASSFTSGGDKDTQYF. In nucleotides, the CDR3 is TGTGCCAGCAGCTTCACTAGCGGGGGGGATAAAGATACGCAGTATTTT. The rearrangement links TRBV11-2 to TRBJ2-3; 13 positions agree with TRBD2. The germline V gene encodes CDR1 SGHAT and CDR2 FQNNGV. The CDR3 spans 16 residues. Trimming cost V 3 bases and J 5 bases; bases outside gene matches: 5.

The CDR3 spells CATSPLVHAHPNEKLFF. CDR3 DNA: TGTGCCACCAGCCCTCTAGTTCACGCCCACCCTAATGAAAAACTGTTTTTT. This rearrangement joins TRBV24-1 to TRBJ1-4; D is unresolved. Looked up from germline, CDR1 is KGHDR and CDR2 is SFDVKD. Trimming pared 7 bases from V and 3 bases from J, leaving 20 bases between. The CDR3 totals 17 residues.

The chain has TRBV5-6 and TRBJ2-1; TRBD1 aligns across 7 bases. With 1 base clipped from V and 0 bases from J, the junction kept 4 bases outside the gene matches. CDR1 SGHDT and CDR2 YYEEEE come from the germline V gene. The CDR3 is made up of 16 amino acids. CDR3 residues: CASSLFTGVSYNEQFF. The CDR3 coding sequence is TGTGCCAGCAGCTTGTTCACAGGGGTCTCCTACAATGAGCAGTTCTTC.

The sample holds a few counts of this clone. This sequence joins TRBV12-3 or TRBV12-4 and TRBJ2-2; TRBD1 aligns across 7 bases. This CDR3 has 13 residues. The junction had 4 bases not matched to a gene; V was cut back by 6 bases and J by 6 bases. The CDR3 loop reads CASRIQGPGELFF. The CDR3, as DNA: TGTGCCAGCAGGATACAGGGGCCCGGGGAGCTGTTTTTT.

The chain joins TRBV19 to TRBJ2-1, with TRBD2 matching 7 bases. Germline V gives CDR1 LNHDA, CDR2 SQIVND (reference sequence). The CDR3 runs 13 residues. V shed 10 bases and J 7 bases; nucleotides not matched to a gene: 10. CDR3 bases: TGTGCCACCGGGGTAGCGGGCCTTAATGAGCAGTTCTTC. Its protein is CATGVAGLNEQFF.

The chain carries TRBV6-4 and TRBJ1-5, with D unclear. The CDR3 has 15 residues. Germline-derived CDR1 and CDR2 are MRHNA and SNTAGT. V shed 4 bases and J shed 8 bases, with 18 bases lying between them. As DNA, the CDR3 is TGTGCCAGCAGTGTTTTCTCCCCAGGAAAAGAGCCCCAGCATTTT. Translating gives CASSVFSPGKEPQHF.

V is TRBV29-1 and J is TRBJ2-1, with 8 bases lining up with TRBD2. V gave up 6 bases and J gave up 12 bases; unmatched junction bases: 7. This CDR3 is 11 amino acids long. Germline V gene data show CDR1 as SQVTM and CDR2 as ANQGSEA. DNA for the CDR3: TGCAGCGTCCCCGGCGGGGGGATGCAGTTCTTC. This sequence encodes CSVPGGGMQFF.

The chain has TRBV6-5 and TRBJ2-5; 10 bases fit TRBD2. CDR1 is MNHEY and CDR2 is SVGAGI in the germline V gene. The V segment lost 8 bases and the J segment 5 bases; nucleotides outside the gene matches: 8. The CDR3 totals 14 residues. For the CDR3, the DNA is TGTGCCAGCCGCTTAGCGGGGGGAGGGGAGACCCAGTACTTC. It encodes CASRLAGGGETQYF.

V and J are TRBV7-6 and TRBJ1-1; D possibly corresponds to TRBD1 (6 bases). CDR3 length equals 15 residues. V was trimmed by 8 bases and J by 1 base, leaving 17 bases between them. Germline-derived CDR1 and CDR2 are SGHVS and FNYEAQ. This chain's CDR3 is CASALSGGRNTEAFF. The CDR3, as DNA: TGTGCCAGCGCCCTTAGTGGGGGCCGGAACACTGAAGCTTTCTTT.

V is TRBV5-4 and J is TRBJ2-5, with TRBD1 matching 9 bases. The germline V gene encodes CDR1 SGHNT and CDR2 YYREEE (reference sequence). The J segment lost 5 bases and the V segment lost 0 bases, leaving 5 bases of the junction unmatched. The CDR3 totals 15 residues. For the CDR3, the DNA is TGTGCCAGCAGCTTGGGGGACAGGGTAGCGGAGACCCAGTACTTC. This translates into CASSLGDRVAETQYF. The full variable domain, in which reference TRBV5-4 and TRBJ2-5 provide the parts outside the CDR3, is ETGVTQSPTHLIKTRGQQVTLRCSSQSGHNTVSWYQQALGQGPQFIFQYYREEENGRGNFPPRFSGLQFPNYSSELNVNALELDDSALYLCASSLGDRVAETQYFGPGTRLLVL.

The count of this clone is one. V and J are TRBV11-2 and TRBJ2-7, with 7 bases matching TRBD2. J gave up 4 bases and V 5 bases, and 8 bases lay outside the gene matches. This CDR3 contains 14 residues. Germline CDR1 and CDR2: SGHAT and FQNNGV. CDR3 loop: CASSVRPGGYEQYF. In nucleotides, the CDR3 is TGTGCCAGCAGCGTACGTCCGGGGGGTTACGAGCAGTACTTC.

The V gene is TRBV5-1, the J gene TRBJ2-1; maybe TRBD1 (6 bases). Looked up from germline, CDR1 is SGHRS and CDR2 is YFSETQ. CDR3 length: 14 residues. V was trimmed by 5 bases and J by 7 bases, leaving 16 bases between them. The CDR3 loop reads CASSLGGQPNEQFF. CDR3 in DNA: TGCGCCAGCAGTCTGGGCGGACAGCCGAATGAGCAGTTCTTC.